The 19 T cell receptor beta chains presented below share a single source sample, sequenced in a study of CD8+ T cells in alopecia areata. cDNA serving as the sequencing template came from extracted, reverse transcribed RNA. Clones were read by immunoSEQ multiplex PCR, and TCRdb kept only the in-frame ones, dropping some. The table has 60,000 to 70,000 clones, about 44% seen once. The specimen was CD8+ T cells sorted from blood, collected at week 0. The receptors were gathered from a human donor with alopecia areata.

The chain has TRBV29-1 and TRBJ1-2; weak D call: TRBD1 (5 bases). Trimming shortened V by 6 bases and J by 2 bases, and 37 bases separated the two germline ends. This CDR3 contains 21 residues. The germline gives CDR1 SQVTM, CDR2 ANQGSEA. The CDR3 bases are TGCAGCGTATACCAGCCCGAGTCGGATTACGGGACGCTTCACGTAAACTATGGCTACACCTTC. Translated, it gives CSVYQPESDYGTLHVNYGYTF.

The genes are TRBV19 and TRBJ2-7, with 7 positions matching TRBD1. Germline V gene data show CDR1 as LNHDA and CDR2 as SQIVND (reference sequence). Trimming removed 1 base from V and 0 bases from J; junction bases left unmatched: 3. The CDR3 loop spans 15 amino acids. The CDR3 DNA is TGTGCCAGTAGTATAGGAGGGACAGCCTCCTACGAGCAGTACTTC. It codes for CASSIGGTASYEQYF.

A few counts support this clone. This chain links TRBV7-9 with TRBJ2-1, with TRBD2 as a possible D gene (6 bases). The CDR3 is 12 amino acids. V lost 3 bases and J lost 7, with 7 bases in between. Germline CDR1 is SEHNR and CDR2 is FQNEAQ (reference sequence). The CDR3 region is CASSFSGNEQFF. The CDR3, as DNA: TGTGCCAGCAGCTTCAGCGGGAATGAGCAGTTCTTC.

The V call is TRBV6-6, the J call TRBJ1-2; D not certain. The germline gives CDR1 MNHNY, CDR2 SVGAGI (reference sequence). This CDR3 region has 12 residues. Deletions cut 8 bases from V and 1 base from J, with 8 bases between. The CDR3 bases are TGTGCCAGCTCCGCGGATAACTATGGCTACACCTTC. It codes for CASSADNYGYTF.

The chain is built from TRBV6-5 and TRBJ2-6; D gene uncertain. From germline, CDR1 is MNHEY and CDR2 SVGAGI. The V end was cut by 6 bases, the J end by 2 bases, with 11 bases between. The CDR3 runs to 15 residues. The CDR3 DNA sequence: TGTGCCAGCAGACCCTCTAGTCCTGGGGCCAACGTCCTGACTTTC. Amino acids: CASRPSSPGANVLTF.

This clone occurred a few times. The chain combines TRBV7-2 with TRBJ2-5; 10 bases align to TRBD2. The CDR3 is made up of 14 amino acids. The V gene end was trimmed by 5 bases and the J gene end by 3 bases; junction bases not matched to a gene: 3. Germline V CDR1 and CDR2: SGHTA, FQGNSA. The CDR3 region has the DNA TGTGCCAGCAGCGGGCTAGCGGGAGAAGAGACCCAGTACTTC. Amino acid sequence: CASSGLAGEETQYF.

The chain links TRBV29-1 to TRBJ2-1; TRBD2 matches 15 bases. This CDR3 is built from 17 residues. The junction had 9 bases not matched to a gene; V was cut back by 7 bases and J by 2 bases. Germline V CDR1 and CDR2: SQVTM, ANQGSEA. CDR3 nucleotides: TGCAGCGCAGAGGGGACTAGCGGGAGGCGGGCCTACAATGAGCAGTTCTTC. Translating it yields CSAEGTSGRRAYNEQFF.

The V and J genes are TRBV4-1 and TRBJ2-2; tentatively, D is TRBD1 (6 bases). Trimming stripped 5 bases from V and 0 bases from J, with 16 bases between. Germline V CDR1 and CDR2: MGHRA, YSYEKL. This CDR3 region has 17 residues. DNA of the CDR3: TGCGCCAGCAGCGTCAGGGCCGGGACATCGAACACCGGGGAGCTGTTTTTT. It encodes CASSVRAGTSNTGELFF.

This clone came up a few times. The chain employs TRBV6-5 and TRBJ2-7; TRBD2 aligns across 8 bases. This CDR3 spans 13 amino acids. Germline CDR1 is MNHEY and CDR2 is SVGAGI. Trimming took 2 bases from V and 6 from J; bases not matched to a gene: 3. This chain's CDR3 is CASSYREGSEQYF. In DNA, the CDR3 is TGTGCCAGCAGTTACCGGGAGGGGTCCGAGCAGTACTTC.

The chain links TRBV19 to TRBJ2-5; D not certain. V was shortened by 3 bases and J by 4 bases, with 9 bases between the two germline ends. Germline CDR1 and CDR2: LNHDA and SQIVND (reference sequence). This CDR3 has 13 residues. CDR3: CASSIPLRETQYF. The CDR3 nucleotides are TGTGCCAGTAGTATTCCTTTGAGAGAGACCCAGTACTTC.

This rearrangement joins TRBV6-5 to TRBJ2-1; D is possibly TRBD1 (5 bases). Germline CDR1 MNHEY, CDR2 SVGAGI. Trimming left V 2 bases short and J 2 bases short, with 10 bases between. The CDR3 length is 15 residues. CDR3 DNA: TGTGCCAGCAGTTACGGGATAGGGGCCTACAATGAGCAGTTCTTC. This sequence encodes CASSYGIGAYNEQFF.

CDR3: CASSSPTGLDHEQYF. The CDR3 DNA reads as TGTGCCAGCAGCTCGCCGACAGGGTTAGACCACGAGCAGTACTTC. V is TRBV28 and J is TRBJ2-7, with 7 bases matching TRBD1. This CDR3 spans 15 amino acids. CDR1 is MDHEN and CDR2 is SYDVKM in the germline V gene. V lost 6 bases, J lost 5 bases, and 13 bases stayed unmatched.

This clone appeared a few times. The CDR3 bases are TGTGCCAGCAGCGTAGATGGGGCCCTTGGGGACGAGCAGTACTTC. This encodes CASSVDGALGDEQYF. The chain links TRBV9 to TRBJ2-7, with D possibly TRBD1 on 5 matching bases. CDR1 is SGDLS and CDR2 is YYNGEE in the germline V gene. V was clipped by 0 bases and J by 5 bases, with 15 bases between them. The length of the CDR3 is 15 residues.

The rearrangement uses TRBV27 and TRBJ2-5; TRBD2 is a possible D gene (6 bases). Trimming took 3 bases from V and 2 from J, leaving 10 bases between them. CDR1 is MNHEY and CDR2 is SMNVEV in the germline V gene (reference sequence). The CDR3 spans 14 residues. The CDR3 loop is CASSFGGIQETQYF. Here the CDR3 DNA reads TGTGCCAGCAGTTTTGGGGGGATTCAAGAGACCCAGTACTTC.

The chain recombines TRBV7-2 with TRBJ2-1; D is perhaps TRBD1 (6 bases). In germline, CDR1 is SGHTA, CDR2 FQGNSA. V was shortened by 8 bases and J by 5 bases, with 25 bases between the two germline ends. CDR3 length: 17 residues. CDR3 residues: CASRYSDRTSRNNEQFF. Written as DNA, the CDR3 is TGTGCCAGCCGATATTCCGACAGGACGTCCCGAAACAATGAGCAGTTCTTC.

V usage is TRBV4-1 and J usage is TRBJ2-5; 10 positions agree with TRBD2. Germline lookup yields CDR1 MGHRA and CDR2 YSYEKL. J was trimmed by 1 base and V by 1 base; bases with no gene match: 3. The CDR3 consists of 16 residues. The CDR3: CASSQARTSGQETQYF. DNA for the CDR3: TGCGCCAGCAGCCAAGCTAGGACTAGCGGCCAAGAGACCCAGTACTTC.

V usage is TRBV2 and J usage is TRBJ1-5, with D possibly matching TRBD1 (5 bases). The CDR3 runs 12 residues. Germline lookup yields CDR1 SNHLY and CDR2 FYNNEI. Trimming removed 6 bases at V and 6 bases at J, with 9 bases between. The CDR3 bases are TGTGCCAGCAGCCCTGGGGGTCAGCCCCAGCATTTT. This sequence encodes CASSPGGQPQHF.

The chain carries TRBV13 and TRBJ2-1, with a tentative D call TRBD1 (6 bases). Trimming cost V 6 bases and J 8 bases, with 17 bases left between them. This CDR3 region has 14 residues. Germline values: CDR1 PRHDT, CDR2 FYEKMQ (reference sequence). CDR3 bases: TGTGCCAGCAGTTGGGACATGAACGTCGATGAGCAGTTCTTC. Protein: CASSWDMNVDEQFF. Using reference TRBV13 and TRBJ2-1 for the parts outside the CDR3, the full variable domain is AAGVIQSPRHLIKEKRETATLKCYPIPRHDTVYWYQQGPGQDPQFLISFYEKMQSDKGSIPDRFSAQQFSDYHSELNMSSLELGDSALYFCASSWDMNVDEQFFGPGTRLTVL.

This clone turned up a few times. V is TRBV29-1 and J is TRBJ2-7; 9 nucleotides align to TRBD1. In germline, CDR1 is SQVTM, CDR2 ANQGSEA. The CDR3 has 15 amino acids. Trimming cost V 6 bases and J 2 bases; bases outside gene matches: 11. The CDR3 DNA follows: TGCAGCGTCGCGACCGGGACAGGGAGCCCCTACGAGCAGTACTTC. Translation: CSVATGTGSPYEQYF.